These 18 T cell receptor beta chains share one sample of origin, sequenced in a study of OX40 agonist ivuxolimab in advanced cancers. Assay: immunoSEQ multiplex PCR; the TCRdb copy retains only in-frame clones and omits some. The repertoire holds around 150,000 clones, with 90% to 95% as singletons. The starting material was CD4+ or CD8+ T cells sorted from blood, obtained in a trial of the OX40 agonist ivuxolimab. The receptors shown here come from an adult with an advanced solid tumor such as melanoma, head and neck, liver or kidney cancer.

The rearrangement links TRBV25-1 to TRBJ2-1; 8 bases align to TRBD1. CDR1 is MGHDK and CDR2 is SYGVNS in the germline V gene. The CDR3 covers 15 residues. The junction had 7 bases not matched to a gene; V was cut back by 5 bases and J by 4 bases. CDR3 bases: TGTGCCAGCAGTCCCCTTCAGGGGGCTTACAATGAGCAGTTCTTC. As protein: CASSPLQGAYNEQFF.

This clone appeared a few times. The V and J genes are TRBV5-6 and TRBJ1-5; 8 bases are a match to TRBD1. V lost 0 bases and J lost 7; bases outside the gene matches: 12. CDR3 length equals 17 residues. The germline CDR1 and CDR2 sequences are SGHDT and YYEEEE. CDR3 DNA: TGTGCCAGCAGCTTGGGGAGGGTCCAGGGGGCTCACCAGCCCCAGCATTTT. It translates to CASSLGRVQGAHQPQHF.

J is TRBJ2-6 and V is TRBV11-2, with D perhaps matching TRBD2 (5 bases). CDR1 and CDR2 from the germline V gene are SGHAT and FQNNGV. The ends were cut back, 7 bases at V and 2 bases at J, with 6 bases in the middle. The CDR3 consists of 13 residues. The CDR3 sequence is CASTGAGANVLTF. The CDR3 DNA reads as TGTGCCAGCACCGGGGCTGGGGCCAACGTCCTGACTTTC.

This chain connects TRBV4-2 to TRBJ2-3; no definite D call. Germline V gives CDR1 LGHNA, CDR2 YNFKEQ. V lost 4 bases and J 1 base, leaving 18 bases between the germline ends. CDR3 length: 17 residues. The CDR3 protein is CASSLDPILAGTDTQYF. The CDR3 DNA sequence: TGTGCCAGCAGCCTAGACCCGATCCTGGCCGGCACAGATACGCAGTATTTT.

The V gene is TRBV19, the J gene TRBJ2-7; D gene uncertain. CDR3 length: 15 residues. The V gene lost 5 bases and the J gene lost 3 bases, with 17 bases spanning the gap. Germline CDR1 and CDR2: LNHDA and SQIVND (reference sequence). CDR3 sequence reads: CASSAALALGYEQYF. For the CDR3, the DNA is TGTGCCAGTAGTGCCGCCTTGGCGTTGGGCTACGAGCAGTACTTC.

This sequence joins TRBV11-2 and TRBJ1-1; D is unclear. Germline lookup yields CDR1 SGHAT and CDR2 FQNNGV. CDR3 length: 14 residues. V lost 2 bases and J lost 1, with 8 bases in between. DNA of the CDR3: TGTGCCAGCAGCTTAATGGTGGGGAACACTGAAGCTTTCTTT. Translation: CASSLMVGNTEAFF.

The V and J genes are TRBV6-1 and TRBJ1-2; no firm D call. The CDR3 covers 12 residues. With 5 bases removed from V and 2 bases from J, the gap between germline ends came to 6 bases. CDR1 and CDR2 (germline): MNHNS, SASEGT. CDR3 sequence: CASSSLNYGYTF. The CDR3 region has the DNA TGTGCCAGCAGTTCCTTAAACTATGGCTACACCTTC.

The genes are TRBV6-6 and TRBJ2-2; D ambiguous. Deletions cut 10 bases from V and 2 bases from J, with 14 bases between. CDR3 length equals 14 residues. Germline V gene lookup returns CDR1 MNHNY and CDR2 SVGAGI (reference sequence). CDR3 sequence: CATTGTSNTGELFF. As DNA, the CDR3 is TGTGCCACTACGGGCACCTCAAACACCGGGGAGCTGTTTTTT.

V and J are TRBV6-5 and TRBJ2-2, with 12 bases matching TRBD2. V was clipped by 5 bases and J by 13 bases; unmatched bases: 11. Germline CDR1 reads MNHEY; CDR2 reads SVGAGI. The CDR3 has 15 residues. This CDR3 is CASSGGLAGMGRLFF. In nucleotides, the CDR3 is TGTGCCAGCAGTGGCGGACTAGCGGGAATGGGTCGGCTGTTTTTT.

This clone has only a few counts. V is TRBV19 and J is TRBJ2-1, with 9 nucleotides matching TRBD2. V was pared by 5 bases and J by 3 bases, with 8 bases of the junction left unmatched. The CDR3 consists of 16 residues. The V gene's germline CDR1 is LNHDA and CDR2 SQIVND (reference sequence). CDR3 amino acids: CASSPRAGGGYNEQFF. CDR3 bases: TGTGCCAGTAGTCCCCGAGCGGGAGGTGGCTACAATGAGCAGTTCTTC.

This chain joins TRBV11-2 and TRBJ2-7; D is possibly TRBD1 (6 bases). The CDR3 has 15 amino acids. In germline, CDR1 is SGHAT, CDR2 FQNNGV. Trimming cost V 1 base and J 2 bases, with 12 bases left between them. The CDR3 reads CASSLGSWGPYEQYF. The CDR3 coding sequence is TGTGCCAGCAGCTTAGGTTCCTGGGGGCCCTACGAGCAGTACTTC.

This rearrangement joins TRBV18 to TRBJ1-1; TRBD1 matches at 7 bases. Looked up from germline, CDR1 is KGHSH and CDR2 is LQKENI. The CDR3 has 17 residues. Trimming took 6 bases from V and 5 from J; bases not matched to a gene: 18. The CDR3 loop is CASSKTTHRQGRTEAFF. The CDR3 DNA follows: TGTGCCAGCTCCAAAACAACACATAGACAGGGTAGGACTGAAGCTTTCTTT.

In its sample, this clone was seen once. The chain uses TRBV27 and TRBJ2-2; 9 positions match TRBD2. V lost 6 bases and J lost 5; bases outside the gene matches: 7. Germline lookup yields CDR1 MNHEY and CDR2 SMNVEV (reference sequence). The CDR3 has 15 amino acids. The CDR3 protein is CASRGGGAYTGELFF. The DNA of the CDR3 is TGTGCCAGCAGGGGCGGGGGGGCTTATACCGGGGAGCTGTTTTTT.

In the case of this clone: No DNA is shown, since the ends of the CDR3 on it are uncertain; the CDR3 is the one TCRdb lists. This rearrangement joins TRBV28 to TRBJ2-1; TRBD1, the table's D call, lacks a check against the DNA. CDR1 MDHEN and CDR2 SYDVKM come from the germline V gene. From its first to its last residue, the CDR3 has 14 amino acids. The CDR3: CASSSGQGKNEQFF.

V gene TRBV19 combines with J gene TRBJ2-2; TRBD1 is a possible D gene (6 bases). The germline V and J ends were trimmed by 7 bases and 1 base, with 13 bases remaining between them. Germline V gene data show CDR1 as LNHDA and CDR2 as SQIVND (reference sequence). There are 15 residues in the CDR3. For the CDR3, the DNA is TGTGCCAGTATTCCGGGACACCTGAACACCGGGGAGCTGTTTTTT. It translates to CASIPGHLNTGELFF.

The rearrangement joins TRBV9 to TRBJ2-5; maybe TRBD2 (6 bases). CDR3 length: 16 amino acids. Trimming removed 0 bases from V and 5 bases from J, with 17 bases in between. CDR1 and CDR2 from the germline V gene are SGDLS and YYNGEE. This CDR3 reads CASSVEAGRNRETQYF. The CDR3 DNA reads as TGTGCCAGCAGCGTAGAGGCAGGGAGGAATAGGGAGACCCAGTACTTC.

In its sample, this clone was seen a few times. The J gene is TRBJ1-5, the V gene TRBV28; D is uncertain. Trimming removed 0 bases from V and 4 bases from J, with 10 bases in between. CDR3 length: 15 residues. Per the germline V gene, CDR1 is MDHEN and CDR2 is SYDVKM. DNA of the CDR3: TGTGCCAGCAGTTTATGGGTTGACGGGAATCAGCCCCAGCATTTT. Amino acids: CASSLWVDGNQPQHF.

The chain combines TRBV4-3 with TRBJ2-3, with 7 positions matching TRBD1. Germline-derived CDR1 and CDR2 are LGHNA and YSLEER. This CDR3 has 17 residues. After removal of 0 bases from V and 1 base from J, the junction contained 7 bases not matched to a gene. DNA of the CDR3: TGCGCCAGCAGCCAAGAATATGGGACAGCTCGCACAGATACGCAGTATTTT. This gives the protein CASSQEYGTARTDTQYF.